This note documents a single TCR beta chain sequence. Antigen: not known. The data were produced by immunoSEQ multiplex PCR, yet TCRdb's version contains in-frame clones alone and is incomplete. The sample carries 550,000 to 800,000 clones, roughly 87% recorded once. These data come from a study of shared clonotypes between healthy human individuals. Study conclusions and caveats: Naive subsets usually exceeded memory subsets in estimated richness. When compared with the clonotypes that were shared by all four sorted-subset donors, the non-shared clonotypes turned out to have lower generation probabilities.

CDR1 and CDR2 (germline): GTSNPN, SVGIG (reference sequence). The CDR3 length is 15 residues. The ends lost 4 bases at V and 5 bases at J; junction bases unmatched: 12. Sequencing used memory CD8+ T cells from PBMCs. Subset denoted: CD45RO+ cells pooled with CCR7-negative TemRA cells. The clonotype comes from a man aged 18 to 35 in good health. Some clones in this sample may be carry-over from other donors' samples. This chain links TRBV30 with TRBJ2-5, with 8 bases that match TRBD1. The CDR3 bases are TGTGCCTGGACGAGCCCGGACAGGGTGGAGGAGACCCAGTACTTC. Encoded protein: CAWTSPDRVEETQYF.